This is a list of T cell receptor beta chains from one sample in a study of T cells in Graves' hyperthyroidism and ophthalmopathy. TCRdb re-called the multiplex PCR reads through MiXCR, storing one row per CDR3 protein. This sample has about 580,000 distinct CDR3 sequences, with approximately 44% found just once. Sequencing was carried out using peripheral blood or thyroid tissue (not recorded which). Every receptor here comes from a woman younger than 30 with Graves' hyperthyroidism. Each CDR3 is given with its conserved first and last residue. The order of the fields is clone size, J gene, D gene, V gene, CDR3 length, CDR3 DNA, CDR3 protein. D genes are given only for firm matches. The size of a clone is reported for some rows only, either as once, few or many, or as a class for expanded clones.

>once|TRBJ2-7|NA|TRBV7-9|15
TGCGCCAGCAGCCCAGGCCTAGTGTGGTCCTACGAGCAGTACTTC
CASSPGLVWSYEQYF
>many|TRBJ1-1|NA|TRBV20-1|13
TGCAGTGCTAGAGATCCGGGTCCCACTGAAGCTTTCTTT
CSARDPGPTEAFF
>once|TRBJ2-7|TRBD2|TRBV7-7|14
TGTGCCAGCAGCTTGGGGCCCCGGGACTACGAGCGGTACTTC
CASSLGPRDYERYF
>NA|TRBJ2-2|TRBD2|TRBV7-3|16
TGTGCCAGCAGCCCAGGGTCTAGCGGAAACACCGGGGAGCTGTTTTTT
CASSPGSSGNTGELFF
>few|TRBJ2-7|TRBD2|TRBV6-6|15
TGTGCCAGCAGTTACTTGGCGGGAGGGCCCCACGAGCAGTACTTC
CASSYLAGGPHEQYF
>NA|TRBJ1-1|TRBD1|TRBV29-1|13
TGCAGCGTCCTGGGACAGCTGAACACTGAAGCTTTCTTT
CSVLGQLNTEAFF
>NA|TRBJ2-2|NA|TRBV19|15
TGTGCCAGTACCCGGGGAAGGGTAGGAACCGGGGAGCTGTTTTTT
CASTRGRVGTGELFF
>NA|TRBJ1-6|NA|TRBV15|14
TGTGCCACCAGCAGAGATCGGGCTTTATCACCCCTCCACTTT
CATSRDRALSPLHF
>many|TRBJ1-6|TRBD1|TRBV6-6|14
TGTGCCAGCACTCCGGGACAGGGTTATTCACCCCTCCACTTT
CASTPGQGYSPLHF
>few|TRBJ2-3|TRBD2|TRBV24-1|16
TGTGCCACCAGTGATTCAGGTAGCGGGCCCCGGGATACGCAGTATTTT
CATSDSGSGPRDTQYF
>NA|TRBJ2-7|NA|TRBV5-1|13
TGCGCCAGCAGCCCAGCTAGCTCCTACGGGCAGTACTTC
CASSPASSYGQYF
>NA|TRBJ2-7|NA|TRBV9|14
TGTGCCAGCAGTCGGGACACCGGTACGAAGGAGCAGTACTTC
CASSRDTGTKEQYF
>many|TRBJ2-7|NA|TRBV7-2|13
TGTGCCAGCAGCTTACAGGGAATCTACGAGCAGTACTTC
CASSLQGIYEQYF
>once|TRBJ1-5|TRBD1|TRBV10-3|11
TGTGCCGGGACAGGGTATCAGCCCCAGCATTTT
CAGTGYQPQHF
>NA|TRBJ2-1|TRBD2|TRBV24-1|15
TGTGCCACCCTGAGTTGGGGGAGGGGTTACAATGAGCAGTTCTTC
CATLSWGRGYNEQFF
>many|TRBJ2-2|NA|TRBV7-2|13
TGTGCCAGCAGCCCACCCCCGGGGGGGGAGCTGTTTTTT
CASSPPPGGELFF
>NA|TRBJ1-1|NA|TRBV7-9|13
TGTGCCAGCAGTGGTGGGATCTTGACTGAAGCTTTCTTT
CASSGGILTEAFF
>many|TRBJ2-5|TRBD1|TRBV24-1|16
TGTGCCACCAGTGACCCGGGACAGGGTCTCTTGGAGACCCAGTACTTC
CATSDPGQGLLETQYF
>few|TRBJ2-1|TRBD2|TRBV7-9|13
TGTGCCAGCAGCTTAGGGACTAGACGAGGACAGTTCTTC
CASSLGTRRGQFF
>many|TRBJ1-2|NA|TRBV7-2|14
TGTGCCAGCAGCTTAGTCAGGGGAGAAGATGGCTACACCTTC
CASSLVRGEDGYTF
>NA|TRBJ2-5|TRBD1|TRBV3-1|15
TGTGCCAGCAGCCAAGAATGGACAGGGTGGGAGACCCAGTACTTC
CASSQEWTGWETQYF
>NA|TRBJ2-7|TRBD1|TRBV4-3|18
TGCGCCAGCAGCCCTCAACCTATCCGGACAGGGGTCTCCTACGAGCAGTACTTC
CASSPQPIRTGVSYEQYF
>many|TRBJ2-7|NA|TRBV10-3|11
TGTGCCATCAGTGAGGACAGCGAGCAGTACTTC
CAISEDSEQYF
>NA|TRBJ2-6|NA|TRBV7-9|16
TGTGCCAGCAGCTTGCGGTCCCACGAGGGGGCCAACGTCCTGACTTTC
CASSLRSHEGANVLTF
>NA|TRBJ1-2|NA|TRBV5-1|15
TGCGCCAGCAGCTTTCAGGGGCGTGGGGTCTATGGCTACACCTTC
CASSFQGRGVYGYTF